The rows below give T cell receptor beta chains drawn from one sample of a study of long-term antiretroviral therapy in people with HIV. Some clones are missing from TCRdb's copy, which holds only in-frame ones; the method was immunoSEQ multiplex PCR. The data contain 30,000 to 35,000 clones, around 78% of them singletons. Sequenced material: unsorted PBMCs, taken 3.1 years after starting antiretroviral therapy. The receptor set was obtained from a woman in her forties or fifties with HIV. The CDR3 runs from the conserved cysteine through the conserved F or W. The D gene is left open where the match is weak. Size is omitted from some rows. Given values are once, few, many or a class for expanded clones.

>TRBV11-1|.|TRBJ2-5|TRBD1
CASSSKDRARRYF
TGTGCCAGCAGCTCCAAAGACAGGGCCCGAAGGTACTTC
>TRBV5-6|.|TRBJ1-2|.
CASSTGPGGDYGYTF
TGTGCCAGCAGCACGGGCCCCGGTGGTGACTATGGCTACACCTTC
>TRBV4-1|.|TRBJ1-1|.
CASSLGGRDTEAFF
TGCGCCAGCAGCCTAGGGGGGCGCGACACTGAAGCTTTCTTT
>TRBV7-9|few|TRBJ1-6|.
CASSLGWASPLHF
TGTGCCAGCAGCTTAGGGTGGGCTTCACCCCTCCACTTT
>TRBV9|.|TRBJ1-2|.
CASSVGGFSYGYTF
TGTGCCAGCAGCGTAGGTGGGTTCTCCTATGGCTACACCTTC
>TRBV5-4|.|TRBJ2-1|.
CAAGGALGNEQFF
TGTGCCGCAGGGGGGGCCTTGGGCAATGAGCAGTTCTTC
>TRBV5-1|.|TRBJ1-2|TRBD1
CASRPGQEEPYTF
TGCGCCAGCAGACCGGGACAGGAAGAACCCTACACCTTC
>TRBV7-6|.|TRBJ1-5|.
CASSQDGNQPQHF
TGTGCCAGCAGCCAGGACGGCAATCAGCCCCAGCATTTT
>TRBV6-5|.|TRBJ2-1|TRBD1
CASSPRDRFNEQFF
TGTGCCAGCAGTCCAAGGGACAGGTTCAATGAGCAGTTCTTC
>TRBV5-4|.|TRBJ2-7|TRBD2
CASSSGLAGDREQYF
TGTGCCAGCAGCTCCGGACTAGCGGGGGACCGCGAGCAGTACTTC
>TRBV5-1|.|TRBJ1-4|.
CASSLWGTNEKLFF
TGCGCCAGCAGCTTGTGGGGGACTAATGAAAAACTGTTTTTT
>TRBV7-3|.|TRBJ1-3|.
CASSSLPGTSGNTIYF
TGTGCCAGCAGCTCCCTTCCAGGGACTTCTGGAAACACCATATATTTT
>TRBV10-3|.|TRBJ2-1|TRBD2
CAISDFSGGASYNEQFF
TGTGCCATCAGTGATTTTAGCGGGGGGGCCTCCTACAATGAGCAGTTCTTC
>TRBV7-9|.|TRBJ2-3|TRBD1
CASSNRGPGDTQYF
TGTGCCAGCAGCAACAGGGGACCAGGCGATACGCAGTATTTT
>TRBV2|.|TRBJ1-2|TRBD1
CASQGQGRGGYTF
TGTGCCAGCCAGGGACAGGGCAGAGGAGGCTACACCTTC
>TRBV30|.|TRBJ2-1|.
CAWSFGFSEGLGSYNEQFF
TGTGCCTGGAGTTTCGGATTCTCCGAGGGGTTAGGGTCCTACAATGAGCAGTTCTTC